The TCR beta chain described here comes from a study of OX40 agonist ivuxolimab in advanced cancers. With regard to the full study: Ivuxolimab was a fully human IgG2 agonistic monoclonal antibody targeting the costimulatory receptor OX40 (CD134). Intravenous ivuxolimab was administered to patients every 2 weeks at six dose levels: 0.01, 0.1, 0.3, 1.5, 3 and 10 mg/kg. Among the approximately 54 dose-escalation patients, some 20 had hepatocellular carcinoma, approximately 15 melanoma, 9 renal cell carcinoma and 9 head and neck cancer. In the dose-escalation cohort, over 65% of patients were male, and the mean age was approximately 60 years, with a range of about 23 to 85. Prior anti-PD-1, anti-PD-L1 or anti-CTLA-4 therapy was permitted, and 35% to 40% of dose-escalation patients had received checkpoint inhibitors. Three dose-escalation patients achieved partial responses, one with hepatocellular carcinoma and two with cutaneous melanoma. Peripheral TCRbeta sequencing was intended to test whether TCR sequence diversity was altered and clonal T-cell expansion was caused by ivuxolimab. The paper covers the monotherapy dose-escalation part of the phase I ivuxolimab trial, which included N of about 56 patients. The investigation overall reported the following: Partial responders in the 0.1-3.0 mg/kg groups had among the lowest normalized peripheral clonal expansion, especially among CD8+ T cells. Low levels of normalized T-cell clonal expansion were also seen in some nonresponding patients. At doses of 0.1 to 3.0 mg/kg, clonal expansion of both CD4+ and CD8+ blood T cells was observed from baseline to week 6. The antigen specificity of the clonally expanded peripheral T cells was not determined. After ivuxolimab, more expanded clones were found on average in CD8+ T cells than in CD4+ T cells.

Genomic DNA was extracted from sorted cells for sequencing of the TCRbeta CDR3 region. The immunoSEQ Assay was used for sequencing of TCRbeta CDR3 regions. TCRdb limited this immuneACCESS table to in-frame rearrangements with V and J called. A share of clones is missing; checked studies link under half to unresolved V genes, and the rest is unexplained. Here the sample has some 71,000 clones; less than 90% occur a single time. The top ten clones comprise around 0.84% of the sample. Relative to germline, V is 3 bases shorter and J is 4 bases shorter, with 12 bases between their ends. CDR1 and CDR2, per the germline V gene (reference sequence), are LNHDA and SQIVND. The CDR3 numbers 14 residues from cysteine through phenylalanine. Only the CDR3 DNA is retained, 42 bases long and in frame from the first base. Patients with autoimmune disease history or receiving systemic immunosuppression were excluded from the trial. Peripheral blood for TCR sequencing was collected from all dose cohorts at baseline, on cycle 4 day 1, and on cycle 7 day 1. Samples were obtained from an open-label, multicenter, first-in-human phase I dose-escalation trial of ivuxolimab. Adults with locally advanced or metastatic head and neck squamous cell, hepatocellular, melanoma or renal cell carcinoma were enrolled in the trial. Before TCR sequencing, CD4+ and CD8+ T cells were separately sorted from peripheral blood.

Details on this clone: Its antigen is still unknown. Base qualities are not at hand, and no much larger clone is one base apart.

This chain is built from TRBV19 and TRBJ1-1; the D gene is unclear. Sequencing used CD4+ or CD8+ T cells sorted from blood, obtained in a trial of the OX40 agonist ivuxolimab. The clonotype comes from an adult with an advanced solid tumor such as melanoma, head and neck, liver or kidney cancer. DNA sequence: TGTGCCAGTAGTATGGCCATGTATCTCACTGAAGCTTTCTTT. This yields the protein CASSMAMYLTEAFF.